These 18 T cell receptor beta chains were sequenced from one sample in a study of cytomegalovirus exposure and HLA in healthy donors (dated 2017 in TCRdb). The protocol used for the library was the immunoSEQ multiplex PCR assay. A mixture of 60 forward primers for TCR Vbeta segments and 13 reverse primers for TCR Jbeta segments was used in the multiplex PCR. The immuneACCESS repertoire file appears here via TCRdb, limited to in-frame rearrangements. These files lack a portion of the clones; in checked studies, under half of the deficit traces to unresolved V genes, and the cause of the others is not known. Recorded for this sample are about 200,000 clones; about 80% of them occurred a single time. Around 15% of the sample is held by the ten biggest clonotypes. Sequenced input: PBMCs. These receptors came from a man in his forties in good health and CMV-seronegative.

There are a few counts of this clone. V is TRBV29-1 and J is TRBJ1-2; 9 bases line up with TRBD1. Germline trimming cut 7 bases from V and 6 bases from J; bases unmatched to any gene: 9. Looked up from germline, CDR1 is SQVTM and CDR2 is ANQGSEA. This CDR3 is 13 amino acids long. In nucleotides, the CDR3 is TGCAGCGCGTGGACAGGGGAAAGTGATGGCTACACCTTC. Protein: CSAWTGESDGYTF.

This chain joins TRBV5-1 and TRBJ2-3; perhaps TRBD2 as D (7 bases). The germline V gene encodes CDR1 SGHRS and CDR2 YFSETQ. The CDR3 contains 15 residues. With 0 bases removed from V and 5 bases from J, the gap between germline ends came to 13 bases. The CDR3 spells CASSLEGGLGDTQYF. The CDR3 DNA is TGCGCCAGCAGCTTGGAGGGGGGGCTGGGAGATACGCAGTATTTT.

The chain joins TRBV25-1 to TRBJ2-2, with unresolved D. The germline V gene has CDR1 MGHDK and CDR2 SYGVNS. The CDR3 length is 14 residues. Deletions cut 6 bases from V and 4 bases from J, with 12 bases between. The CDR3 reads CASRSPSPTGELFF. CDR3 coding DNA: TGTGCCAGCAGGTCTCCGTCTCCCACCGGGGAGCTGTTTTTT. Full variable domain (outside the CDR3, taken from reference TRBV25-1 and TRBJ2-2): EADIYQTPRYLVIGTGKKITLECSQTMGHDKMYWYQQDPGMELHLIHYSYGVNSTEKGDLSSESTVSRIRTEHFPLTLESARPSHTSQYLCASRSPSPTGELFFGEGSRLTVL.

CDR3 protein: CASSFGGPSGAYNEQFF. As DNA, the CDR3 is TGTGCCAGCAGCTTCGGGGGGCCTAGCGGGGCCTACAATGAGCAGTTCTTC. V and J are TRBV5-4 and TRBJ2-1; 9 nucleotides line up with TRBD2. The CDR3 loop spans 17 amino acids. V was pared by 2 bases and J by 2 bases, with 8 bases of the junction left unmatched. Germline V gene data show CDR1 as SGHNT and CDR2 as YYREEE (reference sequence).

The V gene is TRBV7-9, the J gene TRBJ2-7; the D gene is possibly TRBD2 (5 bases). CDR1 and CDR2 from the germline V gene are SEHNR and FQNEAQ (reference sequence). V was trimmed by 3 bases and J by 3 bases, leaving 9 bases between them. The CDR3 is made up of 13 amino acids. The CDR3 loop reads CASSLVGVYEQYF. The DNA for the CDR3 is TGTGCCAGCAGCTTGGTCGGGGTCTACGAGCAGTACTTC.

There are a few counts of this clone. In nucleotides, the CDR3 is TGTGCCAGCAGCCCCCTCGGCACAGCCTACGAGCAGTACTTC. This gives the protein CASSPLGTAYEQYF. This chain uses TRBV27 with TRBJ2-7; D unresolved. V gave up 6 bases and J gave up 2 bases, with 14 bases separating them. CDR3 size: 14 residues. CDR1 is MNHEY, CDR2 SMNVEV, per germline (reference sequence).

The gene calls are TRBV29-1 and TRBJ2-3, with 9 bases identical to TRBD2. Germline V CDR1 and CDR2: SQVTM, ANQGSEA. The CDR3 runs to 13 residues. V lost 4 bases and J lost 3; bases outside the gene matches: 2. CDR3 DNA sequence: TGCAGCGTTGCTAGCGGGACGACAGATACGCAGTATTTT. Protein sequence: CSVASGTTDTQYF.

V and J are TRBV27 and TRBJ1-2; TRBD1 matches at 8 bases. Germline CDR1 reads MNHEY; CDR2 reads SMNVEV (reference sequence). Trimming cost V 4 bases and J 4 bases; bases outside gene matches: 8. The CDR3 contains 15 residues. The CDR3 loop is CASSSAGGSGYGYTF. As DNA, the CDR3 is TGTGCCAGCAGTTCGGCAGGGGGCTCCGGCTATGGCTACACCTTC.

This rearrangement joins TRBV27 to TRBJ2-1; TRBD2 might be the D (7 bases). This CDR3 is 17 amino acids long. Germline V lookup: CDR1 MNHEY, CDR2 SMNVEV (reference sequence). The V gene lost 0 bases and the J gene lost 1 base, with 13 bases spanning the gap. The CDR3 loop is CASSLSAGAISYNEQFF. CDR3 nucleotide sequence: TGTGCCAGCAGTTTATCGGCGGGGGCGATATCCTACAATGAGCAGTTCTTC.

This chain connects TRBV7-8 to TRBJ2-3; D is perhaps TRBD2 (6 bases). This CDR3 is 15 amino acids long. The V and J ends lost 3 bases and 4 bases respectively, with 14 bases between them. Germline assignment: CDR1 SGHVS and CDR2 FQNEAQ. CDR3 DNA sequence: TGTGCCAGCAGCTTGGACGGGAGAGGGGCAGATACGCAGTATTTT. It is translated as CASSLDGRGADTQYF.

The CDR3 is CASSEIPRDEQYF. In DNA, the CDR3 is TGTGCCAGCAGTGAAATCCCAAGAGACGAGCAGTACTTC. The rearrangement uses TRBV25-1 and TRBJ2-7; no definite D call. CDR3 size: 13 residues. Looked up from germline, CDR1 is MGHDK and CDR2 is SYGVNS. The ends were cut back, 2 bases at V and 5 bases at J, with 10 bases in the middle.

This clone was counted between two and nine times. The CDR3 bases are TGTGCCAGCAGCTTCAGGGGGGCGGGCGAGACCCAGTACTTC. It codes for CASSFRGAGETQYF. The gene calls are TRBV7-2 and TRBJ2-5; a possible D gene is TRBD1 (7 bases). The V gene lost 3 bases and the J gene lost 5 bases, with 13 bases spanning the gap. The germline V gene encodes CDR1 SGHTA and CDR2 FQGNSA. This CDR3 has 14 amino acids.

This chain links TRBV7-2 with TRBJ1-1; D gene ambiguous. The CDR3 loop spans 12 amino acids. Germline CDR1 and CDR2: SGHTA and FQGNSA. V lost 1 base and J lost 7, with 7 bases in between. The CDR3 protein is CASSLGRYEAFF. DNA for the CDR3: TGTGCCAGCAGCTTAGGCAGGTATGAAGCTTTCTTT.

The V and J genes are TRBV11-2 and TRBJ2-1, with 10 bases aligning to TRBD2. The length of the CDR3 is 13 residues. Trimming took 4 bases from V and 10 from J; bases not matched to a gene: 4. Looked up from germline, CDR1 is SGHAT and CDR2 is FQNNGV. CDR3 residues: CASSSLTSGEQFF. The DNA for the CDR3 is TGTGCCAGCAGCTCATTGACTAGCGGGGAGCAGTTCTTC.

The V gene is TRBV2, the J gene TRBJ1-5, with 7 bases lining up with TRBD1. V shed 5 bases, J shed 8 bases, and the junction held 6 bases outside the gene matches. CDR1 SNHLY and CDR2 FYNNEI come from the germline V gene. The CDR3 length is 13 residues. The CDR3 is CASSLQGWEPQHF. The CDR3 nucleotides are TGTGCCAGCAGTCTACAGGGGTGGGAGCCCCAGCATTTT.

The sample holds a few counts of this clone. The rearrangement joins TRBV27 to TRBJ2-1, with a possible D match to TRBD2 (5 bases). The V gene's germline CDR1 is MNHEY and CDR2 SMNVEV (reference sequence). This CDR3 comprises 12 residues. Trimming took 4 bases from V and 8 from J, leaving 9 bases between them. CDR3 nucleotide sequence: TGTGCCAGCAGTTCACTAGGGTATGAGCAGTTCTTC. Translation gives CASSSLGYEQFF.

The CDR3 here is CASSLHPLAGPETQYF. In DNA, the CDR3 is TGCGCCAGCAGCTTGCACCCCTTAGCGGGACCAGAGACCCAGTACTTC. V usage is TRBV5-1 and J usage is TRBJ2-5; 8 bases line up with TRBD2. This CDR3 region has 16 residues. Germline CDR1 reads SGHRS; CDR2 reads YFSETQ. V dropped 1 base and J dropped 4; count of bases not matched to a gene: 9.

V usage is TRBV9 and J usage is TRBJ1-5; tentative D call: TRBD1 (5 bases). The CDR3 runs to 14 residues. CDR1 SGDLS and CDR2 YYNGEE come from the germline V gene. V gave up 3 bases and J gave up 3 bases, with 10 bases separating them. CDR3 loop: CASSASGPNQPQHF. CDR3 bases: TGTGCCAGCAGCGCCTCAGGGCCCAATCAGCCCCAGCATTTT.